This TCR beta chain is drawn from a study of cytomegalovirus exposure and HLA in healthy donors. Study-wide context: Within the Caucasian-associated ancestry cluster were under 85% of the 398 genotyped donors. Study-wide points: Usually a TCR sequence was rare, but some public TCRs were found in many donors. Presence/absence analysis assumed near-uniform sequencing depth across donors. Researchers left out some V segments, among them TRBV6-2 and TRBV6-3, as indistinguishable.

The ends were cut back, 5 bases at V and 2 bases at J, with 12 bases in the middle. Germline lookup yields CDR1 MNHEY and CDR2 SVGAGI. The CDR3 has 15 amino acids. Comments on this clone: The antigen remains unidentified.

PCR employed 60 Vbeta and 13 Jbeta primers. The method was immunoSEQ multiplex PCR; TCRdb's version includes in-frame clones alone and lacks a portion of them. The sample has more than 85,000 clones, 9.5% to 15% seen once. Source material: PBMCs. This sequence joins TRBV6-5 and TRBJ1-4, with D possibly matching TRBD1 (6 bases). The clonotype originates from a middle-aged man in good health and CMV-seropositive. The CDR3: CASSRGHRTNEKLFF. The CDR3 nucleotides are TGTGCCAGCAGTCGGGGACATAGGACTAATGAAAAACTGTTTTTT.